These T cell receptor beta chains were read from a single sample in a study of shared T cell receptors in the human thymus. Sequencing was performed with immunoSEQ multiplex PCR; in TCRdb, only in-frame clones are kept and a portion is missing. The sample records approximately 490,000 clones, around 78% being singletons. These records were also assigned to another study, of human thymus T cells.

Sequenced input: thymocytes. These receptors originate from a boy under three years old with a congenital heart defect. CDR3s include the opening cysteine and the closing phenylalanine or tryptophan. D genes are given only for firm matches. Clone sizes are given selectively: once, few, many, or a class where the clone is expanded.

cdr3_aa	cdr3_nt	j_call	v_call	clone_size	d_call
CSVDGGSGRYTEAFF	TGCAGCGTTGATGGGGGTAGCGGGAGGTACACTGAAGCTTTCTTT	TRBJ1-1	TRBV29-1	.	.
CASSPLRGEAFRNQPQHF	TGTGCCAGCAGCCCGCTCAGGGGCGAGGCATTCCGCAATCAGCCCCAGCATTTT	TRBJ1-5	TRBV16	.	.
CASSLDRTSGSYYEQFF	TGCGCCAGCAGCTTGGATCGGACTAGCGGGAGTTATTATGAGCAGTTCTTC	TRBJ2-1	TRBV5-1	.	TRBD2
CASATTANGNTIYF	TGTGCCAGCGCAACTACGGCCAACGGAAACACCATATATTTT	TRBJ1-3	TRBV6-5	.	.
CAISAPPRGVSGANVLTF	TGTGCCATCAGTGCCCCCCCCCGTGGAGTGAGTGGGGCCAACGTCCTGACTTTC	TRBJ2-6	TRBV10-3	.	.
CASSVDVGGGNTGELFF	TGTGCCAGCAGCGTAGACGTCGGCGGGGGGAACACCGGGGAGCTGTTTTTT	TRBJ2-2	TRBV9	once	TRBD2
CAWSTSGTAYNEQFF	TGTGCCTGGAGCACCTCCGGGACAGCTTACAATGAGCAGTTCTTC	TRBJ2-1	TRBV30	once	TRBD1
CASRNPGQGAGYGYTF	TGTGCCAGCAGAAATCCGGGACAGGGGGCGGGCTATGGCTACACCTTC	TRBJ1-2	TRBV27	.	TRBD1
CASSSGGVVQETQYF	TGTGCCAGCAGCTCCGGGGGGGTAGTACAAGAGACCCAGTACTTC	TRBJ2-5	TRBV5-6	.	TRBD2
CASSTGTEAFF	TGTGCCAGTAGTACGGGCACTGAAGCTTTCTTT	TRBJ1-1	TRBV19	.	.